This TCR beta chain was captured in a study of naive and memory T cell subsets. An equimolar mix of two oligonucleotides served as the beta constant-region primer for TRBC1 and TRBC2. Nested alpha and beta constant-region primers with the SP2 primer drove four PCR rounds on ligated cDNA. TCRdb re-derived calls from the UMI-ligation and nested PCR reads in MiXCR, one entry per CDR3 protein. This sample has 80,000 to 95,000 distinct CDR3 sequences, with around 9% found just once. From the second PCR step, alpha and beta chains were amplified apart. From germline, CDR1 is LGHDT and CDR2 YNNKEL (reference sequence). Germline trimming cut 5 bases from V and 1 base from J; bases unmatched to any gene: 5. The CDR3 spans 15 residues.

The sequencing sample was made of naive CD8+ T cells from blood. V gene TRBV3-1 combines with J gene TRBJ2-7, with 10 bases identical to TRBD1. This receptor was taken from a human donor in good health. The CDR3 reads CASSYRDRGSYEQYF. CDR3 DNA: TGTGCCAGCAGCTATCGGGACAGGGGATCCTACGAGCAGTACTTC.